The rows below give T cell receptor beta chains drawn from one sample of a study of cytotoxic CD8 clonotypes in ibrutinib-treated CLL. TCRdb's copy holds only in-frame clones and misses some; the assay was immunoSEQ multiplex PCR. The sample has about 63,000 clones, 45% to 60% seen once. This sample comprised PBMCs, obtained after 12 months of ibrutinib treatment. These receptors were obtained from a human donor with chronic lymphocytic leukemia. Each CDR3 is given with its conserved first and last residue. Each record gives: clone size, D gene, J gene, V gene, CDR3 DNA, CDR3 protein. The D gene is left open where the match is weak. Clone size is given for some rows only: seen once, a few or many times, or a class if the clone is expanded.

.	TRBD2	TRBJ2-1	TRBV7-9	TGTGCCAGCAGCTCTTCTAGCGGGAGTTGGTACAATGAGCAGTTCTTC	CASSSSSGSWYNEQFF
.	TRBD2	TRBJ2-1	TRBV19	TGTGCCAGTAGTATAGCGGGGGGGCTGGTGAGTGAGCAGTTCTTC	CASSIAGGLVSEQFF
.	.	TRBJ1-2	TRBV15	TGTGCCACCAGCAGAGTGAGGGGCCCAAACCCCTATGGCTACACCTTC	CATSRVRGPNPYGYTF
few	.	TRBJ2-7	TRBV6-5	TGTGCCAGCAGTTACCTACCTATGTACGAGCAGTACTTC	CASSYLPMYEQYF
many	.	TRBJ1-5	TRBV6-6	TGTGCCAGCAGTCCCTTTACAGGGTTCAATCAGCCCCAGCATTTT	CASSPFTGFNQPQHF
.	.	TRBJ2-5	TRBV7-2	TGTGCCAGCAGCCCCTCAGGGGGGCCGTTGGAGACCCAGTACTTC	CASSPSGGPLETQYF
.	.	TRBJ1-2	TRBV29-1	TGCAGCGTCCAAGCCGTCTATGGCTACACCTTC	CSVQAVYGYTF
.	TRBD2	TRBJ2-3	TRBV14	TGTGCCAGCAGGGTTGCGGGAGTGGATACGCAGTATTTT	CASRVAGVDTQYF
.	.	TRBJ2-4	TRBV29-1	TGCAGCGTCGGGGTGACCCGGAACATTCAGTACTTC	CSVGVTRNIQYF
many	.	TRBJ2-7	TRBV7-9	TGTGCCAGCAGCGACGCCTACGAGCAGTACTTC	CASSDAYEQYF
.	.	TRBJ2-7	TRBV11-3	TGTGCCAGCAGCCCCCGCCGGGGGCCCACCTACGAGCAGTACTTC	CASSPRRGPTYEQYF
.	TRBD2	TRBJ2-1	TRBV5-1	TGCGCCAGCAGCTCCAACCTAGGAACTAGCGTGAAGGGTAATGAGCAGTTCTTC	CASSSNLGTSVKGNEQFF
.	.	TRBJ2-1	TRBV5-1	TGCGCCAGCAGCTTCCTAGCTCATGACAATGAGCAGTTCTTC	CASSFLAHDNEQFF
.	.	TRBJ2-5	TRBV18	TGTGCCAGCTCACTACGATCGACAGAGACCCAGTACTTC	CASSLRSTETQYF
.	.	TRBJ2-2	TRBV27	TGTGCCAGCAGTTTGAGGGTGTGGGGCGGGGCGAACACCGGGGAGCTGTTTTTT	CASSLRVWGGANTGELFF
few	.	TRBJ1-2	TRBV5-1	TGCGCCAGCAGCTCCGGCGTCTCCTATGGCTACACCTTC	CASSSGVSYGYTF
few	.	TRBJ2-7	TRBV7-2	TGTGCCAGCAGCCGCCCTACGGTCCACGAGCAGTACTTC	CASSRPTVHEQYF
.	.	TRBJ2-7	TRBV19	TGTGCCAGTACCGATCCGGGGGCTTACGAGCAGTACTTC	CASTDPGAYEQYF